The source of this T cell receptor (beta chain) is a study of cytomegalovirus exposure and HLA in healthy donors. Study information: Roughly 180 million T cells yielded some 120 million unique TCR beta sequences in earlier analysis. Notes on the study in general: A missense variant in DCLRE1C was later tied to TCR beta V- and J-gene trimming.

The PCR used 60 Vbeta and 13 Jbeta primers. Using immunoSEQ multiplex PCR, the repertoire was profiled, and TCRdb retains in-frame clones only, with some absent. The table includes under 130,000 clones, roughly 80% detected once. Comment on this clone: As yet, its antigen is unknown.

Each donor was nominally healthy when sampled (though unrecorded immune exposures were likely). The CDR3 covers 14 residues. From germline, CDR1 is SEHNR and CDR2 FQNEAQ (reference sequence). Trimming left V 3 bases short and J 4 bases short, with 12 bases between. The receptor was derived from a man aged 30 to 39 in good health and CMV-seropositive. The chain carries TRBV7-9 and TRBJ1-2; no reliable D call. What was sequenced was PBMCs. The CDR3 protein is CASSFGQEGYGYTF. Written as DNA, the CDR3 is TGTGCCAGCAGCTTCGGGCAGGAGGGCTATGGCTACACCTTC. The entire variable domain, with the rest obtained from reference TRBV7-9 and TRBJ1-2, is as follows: DTGVSQNPRHKITKRGQNVTFRCDPISEHNRLYWYRQTLGQGPEFLTYFQNEAQLEKSRLLSDRFSAERPKGSFSTLEIQRTEQGDSAMYLCASSFGQEGYGYTFGSGTRLTVV.